This paragraph reports one T cell receptor beta chain. The data derive from a study of blood T cell repertoires in COVID-19. Study-level information: The samples span acute and convalescent COVID-19 from the United States, Italy and Spain. From T cells, B-cell-depleted T cells, or PBMCs came the material, which was cDNA or gDNA.

Sequencing used immunoSEQ multiplex PCR; TCRdb keeps in-frame clones, though not all of them. Here the sample spans about 200,000 clones, around 90% being singletons. Germline CDR1 is SGHRS and CDR2 is YFSETQ. This CDR3 has 15 amino acids. The germline V and J ends were trimmed by 4 bases and 2 bases, with 12 bases remaining between them. The sequenced material came from peripheral blood. The V and J genes are TRBV5-1 and TRBJ2-2; a possible D gene is TRBD1 (6 bases). The clonotype was recovered from a middle-aged man with acute or convalescent COVID-19. The CDR3 DNA reads as TGCGCCAGCAGCGCCGGACAGATTAACACCGGGGAGCTGTTTTTT. It codes for CASSAGQINTGELFF.